This T cell receptor (beta chain) was obtained from a study of blood T cells in healthy people across ages. Overall study results and limits: Estimated diversity that came from one million T cells was considered an underestimate.

The CDR3 has 13 amino acids. With 4 bases removed from V and 1 base from J, the gap between germline ends came to 10 bases. Germline lookup yields CDR1 SQVTM and CDR2 ANQGSEA. Primers used in a second PCR of about 7 to 12 cycles were a sample-barcoded 5' primer and a J-beta primer mix. Through a template-switch adaptor with 12 random nucleotides, each cDNA molecule received a tag. TCRdb reprocessed the 5' RACE reads with MiXCR, giving one entry per CDR3 protein. The sample carries 1,500,000 or so distinct CDR3 sequences, roughly 43% recorded once. Concerning this clonotype itself: Its antigen remains unidentified.

The chain carries TRBV29-1 and TRBJ1-1; D possibly corresponds to TRBD1 (5 bases). The sequencing sample was made of blood. This receptor was identified in a woman aged 18-29 years in good health. The chain's CDR3 is CSVGRGPNTEAFF. CDR3 nucleotides: TGCAGCGTTGGTCGGGGCCCGAACACTGAAGCTTTCTTT.